Here is one T cell receptor beta chain with its context. Trimming stripped 6 bases from V and 2 bases from J, with 10 bases between. The CDR3 has 13 amino acids. Original methodology: Amplification from reference gene primers served as the basis for estimated nucleated cell counts. Data came from immunoSEQ multiplex PCR; TCRdb stores just in-frame clones and leaves some out. From that table come the V and J calls and clone size; the DNA was used to work out D and trimming. The table lists over 200,000 clones, approximately 91% of them singletons. This sample was included in a study of blood T cell repertoires in COVID-19.

J is TRBJ1-2 and V is TRBV12-3 or TRBV12-4; D gene ambiguous. The source of this sequence is a woman in her sixties with acute or convalescent COVID-19. Input material: peripheral blood. The CDR3 DNA reads TGTGCCAGCAGCCCCTCGGGAAACTATGGCTACACCTTC. Its translation: CASSPSGNYGYTF.